The 25 T cell receptor beta chains below all came from one sample that was sequenced in a study of beta chain features in type 1 diabetes. Notes on the study in general: Patients with Type 1 diabetes showed moderately but significantly shorter TCRB CDR3s in all four CD4+ subsets.

Their cognate antigens are unknown. As every portion of the isolated RNA was reverse transcribed, the sequencing read expressed TCRB transcripts. This table comes from immunoSEQ multiplex PCR, and its TCRdb copy is limited to in-frame clones, with some not included. This sample has about 640,000 clones, with around 12% found just once. The sequenced sample consisted of naive CD4+ T cells from blood. The receptor source for this set is a man aged 25 to 40 with type 1 diabetes.

The chain couples TRBV9 to TRBJ2-2; D may be TRBD1 (5 bases). V was trimmed by 3 bases and J by 6 bases, leaving 9 bases between them. CDR1 and CDR2 from the germline V gene are SGDLS and YYNGEE. The CDR3 consists of 13 residues. The chain's CDR3 is CASSDQQAGELFF. CDR3 DNA: TGTGCCAGCAGCGACCAACAGGCCGGGGAGCTGTTTTTT.

This clone was seen a handful of times. V usage is TRBV25-1 and J usage is TRBJ1-6; TRBD1 agrees at 8 bases. The V segment lost 8 bases and the J segment 10 bases; nucleotides outside the gene matches: 13. There are 15 residues in the CDR3. The germline V gene has CDR1 MGHDK and CDR2 SYGVNS. CDR3: CASGPYRGRDSPLHF. The CDR3 bases are TGTGCCAGCGGGCCGTACAGGGGGAGGGACTCACCCCTCCACTTT.

This sequence joins TRBV28 and TRBJ1-5; perhaps TRBD1 as D (6 bases). V was clipped by 5 bases and J by 9 bases, with 17 bases between them. The CDR3 covers 14 residues. CDR1 is MDHEN and CDR2 is SYDVKM in the germline V gene. The CDR3 is CASSIQGPYRPQHF. The CDR3 coding sequence is TGTGCCAGCAGTATCCAGGGGCCCTATCGGCCCCAGCATTTT.

The chain combines TRBV4-3 with TRBJ1-4, with a possible D match to TRBD1 (6 bases). The CDR3 runs 14 residues. Germline values: CDR1 LGHNA, CDR2 YSLEER. Deletions cut 3 bases from V and 3 bases from J, with 8 bases between. CDR3 loop: CASSQDRSNEKLFF. CDR3 DNA sequence: TGCGCCAGCAGCCAGGACAGATCTAATGAAAAACTGTTTTTT.

This clone turned up a few times. The chain is built from TRBV30 and TRBJ2-1; 7 bases map to TRBD2. The CDR3 is made up of 13 amino acids. J gave up 6 bases and V 1 base, and 3 bases lay outside the gene matches. Germline lookup yields CDR1 GTSNPN and CDR2 SVGIG (reference sequence). The CDR3 bases are TGTGCCTGGAGTGCCGGGGGGTTCAATGAGCAGTTCTTC. Translating it yields CAWSAGGFNEQFF.

The gene calls are TRBV10-3 and TRBJ2-1; 7 nucleotides align to TRBD1. This CDR3 comprises 15 residues. In germline, CDR1 is ENHRY, CDR2 SYGVKD. Trimming cost V 0 bases and J 16 bases; bases outside gene matches: 15. For the CDR3, the DNA is TGTGCCATCAGTGAGTCCGGGGCAGGGGGTAACGGGCAATTCTTC. As protein: CAISESGAGGNGQFF.

The genes are TRBV9 and TRBJ2-7, with a possible D match to TRBD1 (6 bases). Germline values: CDR1 SGDLS, CDR2 YYNGEE. The CDR3 contains 14 residues. V dropped 3 bases and J dropped 0 bases, with 10 bases sitting between them. CDR3 nucleotide sequence: TGTGCCAGCAGCGGAGGACAGAGCTCCTACGAGCAGTACTTC. It encodes CASSGGQSSYEQYF.

V usage is TRBV5-1 and J usage is TRBJ2-5; 8 bases map to TRBD1. This CDR3 spans 13 amino acids. CDR1 is SGHRS, CDR2 YFSETQ, per germline. V lost 3 bases, J lost 3 bases, and 1 base stayed unmatched. The CDR3 DNA reads TGCGCCAGCAGCTGGGACAGGAAAGAGACCCAGTACTTC. This gives the protein CASSWDRKETQYF. Combining the CDR3 with reference TRBV5-1 and TRBJ2-5 gives the whole variable domain KAGVTQTPRYLIKTRGQQVTLSCSPISGHRSVSWYQQTPGQGLQFLFEYFSETQRNKGNFPGRFSGRQFSNSRSEMNVSTLELGDSALYLCASSWDRKETQYFGPGTRLLVL.

The rearrangement joins TRBV5-1 to TRBJ1-6; no clear D gene. This CDR3 has 14 amino acids. The germline CDR1 and CDR2 sequences are SGHRS and YFSETQ. Between the trimmed V and J ends, which lost 0 bases and 14 bases, there was a span of 15 bases. This CDR3 reads CASSLDEGYSALHF. The CDR3 region has the DNA TGCGCCAGCAGCTTGGATGAAGGATATTCGGCCCTCCACTTT. The variable domain in full, with the rest retrieved from reference TRBV5-1 and TRBJ1-6, is KAGVTQTPRYLIKTRGQQVTLSCSPISGHRSVSWYQQTPGQGLQFLFEYFSETQRNKGNFPGRFSGRQFSNSRSEMNVSTLELGDSALYLCASSLDEGYSALHFGNGTRLTVT.

V gene TRBV29-1 combines with J gene TRBJ1-3, with 7 bases that match TRBD1. Unmatched junction bases numbered 4, after V lost 7 bases and J lost 4 bases. The CDR3 sequence is 12 residues long. Germline-derived CDR1 and CDR2 are SQVTM and ANQGSEA. The CDR3 nucleotides are TGCAGCGCCGGGACAGTGGGAAACACCATATATTTT. Protein sequence: CSAGTVGNTIYF. The full variable domain, rest sourced from reference TRBV29-1 and TRBJ1-3, is SAVISQKPSRDICQRGTSLTIQCQVDSQVTMMFWYRQQPGQSLTLIATANQGSEATYESGFVIDKFPISRPNLTFSTLTVSNMSPEDSSIYLCSAGTVGNTIYFGEGSWLTVV.

This clone was counted between two and nine times. The chain is built from TRBV6-6 and TRBJ2-5; D is unclear. The CDR3 length is 12 residues. The V gene's germline CDR1 is MNHNY and CDR2 SVGAGI (reference sequence). The V and J ends lost 0 bases and 12 bases respectively, with 11 bases between them. In DNA, the CDR3 is TGTGCCAGCAGTTACTCGGGCCAGACGGAGTACTTC. Encoded protein: CASSYSGQTEYF.

J is TRBJ2-5 and V is TRBV18, with D perhaps matching TRBD2 (6 bases). The V end lost 6 bases, the J end lost 4 bases, and 24 bases lay between the germline ends. This CDR3 comprises 17 residues. In germline, CDR1 is KGHSH, CDR2 LQKENI. The CDR3 sequence: CASSIDLSGVPGETQYF. CDR3 nucleotides: TGTGCCAGCTCGATCGACTTATCGGGGGTCCCGGGAGAGACCCAGTACTTC. The full variable domain, in which reference TRBV18 and TRBJ2-5 provide the parts outside the CDR3, is NAGVMQNPRHLVRRRGQEARLRCSPMKGHSHVYWYRQLPEEGLKFMVYLQKENIIDESGMPKERFSAEFPKEGPSILRIQQVVRGDSAAYFCASSIDLSGVPGETQYFGPGTRLLVL.

This clone was detected only a few times. This sequence joins TRBV14 and TRBJ1-1; D gene ambiguous. The CDR3 extends over 15 amino acids. Trimming took off 6 bases at V and 1 base at J, with 15 bases between the two ends. In germline, CDR1 is SGHDN, CDR2 FVKESK. In DNA form, the CDR3 reads TGTGCCAGCAGACCCGCCGGCAGAAAGAACACTGAAGCTTTCTTT. It encodes CASRPAGRKNTEAFF.

There are a few counts of this clone. The chain links TRBV18 to TRBJ2-2; D not resolved. V was clipped by 6 bases and J by 4 bases, with 12 bases between them. The CDR3 extends over 14 amino acids. Germline V gene data show CDR1 as KGHSH and CDR2 as LQKENI. CDR3 residues: CASSQADTTGELFF. The CDR3 DNA follows: TGTGCCAGCTCCCAGGCTGACACCACCGGGGAGCTGTTTTTT.

This chain connects TRBV7-7 to TRBJ2-7; D uncertain. The CDR3 totals 15 residues. Germline assignment: CDR1 SSHAT and CDR2 FNYEAQ (reference sequence). V was shortened by 1 base and J by 0 bases, with 10 bases between the two germline ends. The CDR3 DNA reads TGTGCCAGCAGCTTAGGAGCAGGAAGCTCCTACGAGCAGTACTTC. It is translated as CASSLGAGSSYEQYF.

The genes are TRBV30 and TRBJ1-5, with D unresolved. The CDR3 is 12 residues long. Trimming pared 1 base from V and 1 base from J, leaving 2 bases between. Germline V gene lookup returns CDR1 GTSNPN and CDR2 SVGIG (reference sequence). The CDR3, as DNA: TGTGCCTGGAGTGAAAGCAATCAGCCCCAGCATTTT. Its translation: CAWSESNQPQHF.

The chain links TRBV11-3 to TRBJ2-1; D is uncertain. Germline V lookup: CDR1 SGHNT, CDR2 YENEEA. V lost 5 bases and J 7 bases, leaving 15 bases between the germline ends. The CDR3 extends over 14 amino acids. DNA of the CDR3: TGTGCCAGCAGCCGAACGGGCGGCGGTAATGAGCAGTTCTTC. It yields the protein CASSRTGGGNEQFF. Supplemented by reference TRBV11-3 and TRBJ2-1, the full variable domain reads EAGVVQSPRYKIIEKKQPVAFWCNPISGHNTLYWYLQNLGQGPELLIRYENEEAVDDSQLPKDRFSAERLKGVDSTLKIQPAELGDSAVYLCASSRTGGGNEQFFGPGTRLTVL.

This clone came up many times. V is TRBV4-3 and J is TRBJ1-2; D may be TRBD1 (6 bases). This CDR3 spans 15 amino acids. Germline CDR1 and CDR2: LGHNA and YSLEER. V was cut by 0 bases and J by 5 bases, with 13 bases left in between. The CDR3 sequence is CASSQDNREGYGYTF. The CDR3 coding sequence is TGCGCCAGCAGCCAAGATAACAGGGAAGGGTATGGCTACACCTTC.

This clone was observed a few times. This chain uses TRBV5-4 with TRBJ2-3; 10 bases line up with TRBD2. This CDR3 region has 15 residues. CDR1 and CDR2 from the germline V gene are SGHNT and YYREEE (reference sequence). With 10 bases clipped from V and 2 bases from J, the junction kept 10 bases outside the gene matches. CDR3 bases: TGTGCCGGGGGGCCAGCGGGGGGGGTCACAGATACGCAGTATTTT. Translating it yields CAGGPAGGVTDTQYF. Filled out from reference TRBV5-4 and TRBJ2-3, the complete variable domain reads ETGVTQSPTHLIKTRGQQVTLRCSSQSGHNTVSWYQQALGQGPQFIFQYYREEENGRGNFPPRFSGLQFPNYSSELNVNALELDDSALYLCAGGPAGGVTDTQYFGPGTRLTVL.

A few counts support this clone. V and J are TRBV29-1 and TRBJ1-2; D is ambiguous. The CDR3 is made up of 14 amino acids. The V end was cut by 5 bases, the J end by 0 bases, with 13 bases between. Looked up from germline, CDR1 is SQVTM and CDR2 is ANQGSEA. The CDR3 DNA follows: TGCAGCGTTACAAGGGTAGGAGCTAACTATGGCTACACCTTC. It translates to CSVTRVGANYGYTF.

V usage is TRBV2 and J usage is TRBJ2-4; 7 bases are a match to TRBD1. V lost 10 bases to trimming and J lost 0 bases; unmatched junction nucleotides: 6. This CDR3 contains 14 residues. Germline V gene data show CDR1 as SNHLY and CDR2 as FYNNEI. The CDR3 spells CAKQTGLAKNIQYF. In DNA, the CDR3 is TGTGCCAAACAGACAGGGCTAGCCAAAAACATTCAGTACTTC.

This clone has only a few counts. The chain employs TRBV6-5 and TRBJ1-1; no definite D call. The germline V gene encodes CDR1 MNHEY and CDR2 SVGAGI. V lost 4 bases and J lost 3, with 9 bases in between. The CDR3 covers 13 residues. The CDR3 DNA sequence: TGTGCCAGCAGTTTTGGAGACTACACTGAAGCTTTCTTT. Amino acid sequence: CASSFGDYTEAFF.

A few counts support this clone. The rearrangement links TRBV20-1 to TRBJ2-5; D might be TRBD1 or TRBD2, each matching 5 bases. The V gene lost 5 bases and the J gene lost 11 bases, with 12 bases spanning the gap. The CDR3 has 10 amino acids. CDR1 DFQATT and CDR2 SNEGSKA come from the germline V gene (reference sequence). The CDR3 here is CSASTGRQYF. DNA of the CDR3: TGCAGTGCTTCCACGGGACGGCAGTACTTC.

This clone has just a few counts. The chain uses TRBV4-2 and TRBJ1-5; D not resolved. V gave up 0 bases and J gave up 0 bases, with 6 bases separating them. The length of the CDR3 is 15 residues. CDR1 and CDR2 from the germline V gene are LGHNA and YNFKEQ. CDR3 DNA sequence: TGTGCCAGCAGCCAAGACTTATATAGCAATCAGCCCCAGCATTTT. This translates into CASSQDLYSNQPQHF.

The rearrangement links TRBV30 to TRBJ1-2; a possible D gene is TRBD1 (6 bases). Germline V gives CDR1 GTSNPN, CDR2 SVGIG (reference sequence). CDR3 length equals 14 residues. The V gene lost 0 bases and the J gene lost 4 bases, with 12 bases spanning the gap. The CDR3 here is CAWSVQGWVYGYTF. The CDR3 DNA follows: TGTGCCTGGAGTGTTCAGGGGTGGGTCTATGGCTACACCTTC. Combining the CDR3 with reference TRBV30 and TRBJ1-2 gives the whole variable domain SQTIHQWPATLVQPVGSPLSLECTVEGTSNPNLYWYRQAAGRGLQLLFYSVGIGQISSEVPQNLSASRPQDRQFILSSKKLLLSDSGFYLCAWSVQGWVYGYTFGSGTRLTVV.